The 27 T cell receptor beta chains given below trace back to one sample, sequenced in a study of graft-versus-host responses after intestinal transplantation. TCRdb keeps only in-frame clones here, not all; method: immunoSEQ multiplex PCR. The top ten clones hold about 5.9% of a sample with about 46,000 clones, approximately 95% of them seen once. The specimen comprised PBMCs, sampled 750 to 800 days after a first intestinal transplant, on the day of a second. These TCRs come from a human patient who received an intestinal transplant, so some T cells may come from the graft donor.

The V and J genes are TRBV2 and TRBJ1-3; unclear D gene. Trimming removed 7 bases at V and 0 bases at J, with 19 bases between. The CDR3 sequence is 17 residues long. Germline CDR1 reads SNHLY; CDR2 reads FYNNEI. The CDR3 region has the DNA TGTGCCAGCATTTCTTCCCCGAACTTATTCTCTGGAAACACCATATATTTT. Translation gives CASISSPNLFSGNTIYF.

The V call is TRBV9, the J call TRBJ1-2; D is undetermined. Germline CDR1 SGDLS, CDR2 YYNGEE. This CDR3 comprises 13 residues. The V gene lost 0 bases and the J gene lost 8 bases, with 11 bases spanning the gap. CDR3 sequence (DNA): TGTGCCAGCAGCGTAGGCAGTCGTGAGGGCTACACCTTC. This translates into CASSVGSREGYTF. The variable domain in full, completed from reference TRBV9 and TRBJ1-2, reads DSGVTQTPKHLITATGQRVTLRCSPRSGDLSVYWYQQSLDQGLQFLIQYYNGEERAKGNILERFSAQQFPDLHSELNLSSLELGDSALYFCASSVGSREGYTFGSGTRLTVV.

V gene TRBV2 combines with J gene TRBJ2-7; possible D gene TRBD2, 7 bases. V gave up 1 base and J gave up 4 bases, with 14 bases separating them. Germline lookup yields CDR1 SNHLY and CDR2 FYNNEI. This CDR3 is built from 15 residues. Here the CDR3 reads CASSEDTGRVYEQYF. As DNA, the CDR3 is TGTGCCAGCAGTGAAGACACAGGGAGGGTGTACGAGCAGTACTTC.

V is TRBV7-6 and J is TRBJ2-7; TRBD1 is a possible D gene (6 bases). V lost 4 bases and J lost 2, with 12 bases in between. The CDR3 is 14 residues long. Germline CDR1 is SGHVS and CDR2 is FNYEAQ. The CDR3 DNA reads TGTGCCAGCAGCTACAGGGACACCACCTACGAGCAGTACTTC. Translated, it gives CASSYRDTTYEQYF.

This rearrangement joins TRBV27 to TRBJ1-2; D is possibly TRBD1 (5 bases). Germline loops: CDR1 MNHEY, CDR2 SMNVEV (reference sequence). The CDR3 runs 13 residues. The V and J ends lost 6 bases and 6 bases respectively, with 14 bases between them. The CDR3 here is CASSLGRENGYTF. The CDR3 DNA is TGTGCCAGCAGCCTCGGCAGGGAAAATGGCTACACCTTC.

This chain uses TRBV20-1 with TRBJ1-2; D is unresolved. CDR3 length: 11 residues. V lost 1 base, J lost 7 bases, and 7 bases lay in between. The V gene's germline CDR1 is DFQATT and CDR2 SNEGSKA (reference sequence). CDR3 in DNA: TGCAGTGCTAGAGTGTTTGGTGGCTACACCTTC. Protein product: CSARVFGGYTF.

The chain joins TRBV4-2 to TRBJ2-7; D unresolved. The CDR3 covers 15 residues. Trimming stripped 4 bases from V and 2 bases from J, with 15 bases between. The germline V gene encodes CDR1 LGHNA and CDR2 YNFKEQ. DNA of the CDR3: TGTGCCAGCAGCCCCGAGATAAGTCGGGCCTACGAGCAGTACTTC. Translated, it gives CASSPEISRAYEQYF.

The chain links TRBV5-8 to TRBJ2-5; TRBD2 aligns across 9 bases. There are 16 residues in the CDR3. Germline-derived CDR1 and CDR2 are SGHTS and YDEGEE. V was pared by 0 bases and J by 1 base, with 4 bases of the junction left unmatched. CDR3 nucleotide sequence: TGTGCCAGCAGCTTGGGGGCGGGAGGGGTCCAAGAGACCCAGTACTTC. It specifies CASSLGAGGVQETQYF.

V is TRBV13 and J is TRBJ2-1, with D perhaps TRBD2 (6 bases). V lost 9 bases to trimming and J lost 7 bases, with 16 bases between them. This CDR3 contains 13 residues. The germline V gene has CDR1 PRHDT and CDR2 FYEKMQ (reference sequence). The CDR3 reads CASTLASANEQFF. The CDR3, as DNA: TGTGCCAGTACTCTAGCTAGCGCAAATGAGCAGTTCTTC.

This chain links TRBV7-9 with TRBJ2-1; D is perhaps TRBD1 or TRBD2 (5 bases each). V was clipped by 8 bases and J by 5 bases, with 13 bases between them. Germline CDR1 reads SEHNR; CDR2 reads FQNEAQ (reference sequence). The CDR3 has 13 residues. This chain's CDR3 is CASRSGRHNEQFF. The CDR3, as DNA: TGTGCCAGCCGTTCGGGACGTCACAATGAGCAGTTCTTC.

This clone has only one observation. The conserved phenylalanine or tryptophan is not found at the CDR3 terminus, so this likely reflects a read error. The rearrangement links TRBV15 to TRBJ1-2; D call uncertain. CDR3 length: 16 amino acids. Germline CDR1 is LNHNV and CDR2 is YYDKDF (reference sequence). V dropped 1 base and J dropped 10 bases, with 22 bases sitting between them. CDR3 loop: CATSRGPSRAGSVYTL. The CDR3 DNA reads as TGTGCCACCAGCAGAGGCCCATCTCGGGCAGGTAGTGTCTACACCCTC.

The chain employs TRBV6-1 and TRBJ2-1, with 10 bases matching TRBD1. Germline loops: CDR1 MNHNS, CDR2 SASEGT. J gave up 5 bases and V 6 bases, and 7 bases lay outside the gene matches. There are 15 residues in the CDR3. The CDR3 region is CASRRTGTGDNEQFF. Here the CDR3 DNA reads TGTGCCAGCAGGCGGACCGGGACAGGGGACAATGAGCAGTTCTTC.

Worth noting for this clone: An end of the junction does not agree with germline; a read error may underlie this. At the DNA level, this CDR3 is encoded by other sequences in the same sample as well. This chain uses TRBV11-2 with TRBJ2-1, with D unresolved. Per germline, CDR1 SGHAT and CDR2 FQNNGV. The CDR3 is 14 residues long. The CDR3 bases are TGTGCCAGCAGTTTAGGTCGTCAGATCAATGAGCAGTTCTTC. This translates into CASSLGRQINEQFF.

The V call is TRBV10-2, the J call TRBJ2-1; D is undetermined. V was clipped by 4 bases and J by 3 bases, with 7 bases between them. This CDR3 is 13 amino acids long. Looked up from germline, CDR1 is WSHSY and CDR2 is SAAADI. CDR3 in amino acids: CASSAQFYNEQFF. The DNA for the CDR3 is TGCGCCAGCAGTGCCCAATTCTACAATGAGCAGTTCTTC.

The CDR3 loop is CASSFDGVGTRAQYF. The CDR3 nucleotides are TGCGCCAGCAGCTTTGACGGAGTGGGGACTAGGGCGCAGTATTTT. The chain employs TRBV5-1 and TRBJ2-3; TRBD2 agrees at 8 bases. Germline lookup yields CDR1 SGHRS and CDR2 YFSETQ. This CDR3 comprises 15 residues. V lost 2 bases, J lost 10 bases, and 12 bases stayed unmatched.

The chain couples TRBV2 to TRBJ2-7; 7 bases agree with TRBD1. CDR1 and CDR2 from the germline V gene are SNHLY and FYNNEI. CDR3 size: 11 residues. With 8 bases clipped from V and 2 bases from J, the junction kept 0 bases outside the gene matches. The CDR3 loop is CASDRAYEQYF. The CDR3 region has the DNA TGTGCCAGCGACAGGGCCTACGAGCAGTACTTC.

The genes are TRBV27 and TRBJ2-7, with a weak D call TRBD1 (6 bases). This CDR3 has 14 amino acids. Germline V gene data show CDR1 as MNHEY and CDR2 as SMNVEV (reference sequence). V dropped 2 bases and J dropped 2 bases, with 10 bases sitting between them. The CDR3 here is CASSLGDNPYEQYF. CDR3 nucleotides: TGTGCCAGCAGTTTAGGGGACAACCCCTACGAGCAGTACTTC.

The CDR3 region has the DNA TGCGCCAGCAGTCAAGTGTTGTCAAAACGCCCACAAGAGACCCAGTACTTC. Amino acids: CASSQVLSKRPQETQYF. This rearrangement joins TRBV23-1 to TRBJ2-5; no clear D gene. TRBV23-1 has ORF status, its function being uncertain. The CDR3 consists of 17 residues. The germline V and J ends were trimmed by 2 bases and 2 bases, with 18 bases remaining between them.

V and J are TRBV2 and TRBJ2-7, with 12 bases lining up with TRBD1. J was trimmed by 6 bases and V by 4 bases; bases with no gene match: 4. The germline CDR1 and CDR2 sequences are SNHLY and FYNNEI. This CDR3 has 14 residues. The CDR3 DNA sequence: TGTGCCAGCAGTGGGGGGACAGGGGGCCGCGAGCAGTACTTC. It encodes CASSGGTGGREQYF.

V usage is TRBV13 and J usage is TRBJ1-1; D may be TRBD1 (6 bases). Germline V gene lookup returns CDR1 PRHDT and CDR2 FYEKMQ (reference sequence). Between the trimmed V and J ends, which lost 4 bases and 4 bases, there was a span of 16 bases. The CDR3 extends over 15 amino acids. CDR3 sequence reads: CASSYRDDRFTEAFF. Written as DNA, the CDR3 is TGTGCCAGCAGCTACCGAGACGACAGGTTCACTGAAGCTTTCTTT.

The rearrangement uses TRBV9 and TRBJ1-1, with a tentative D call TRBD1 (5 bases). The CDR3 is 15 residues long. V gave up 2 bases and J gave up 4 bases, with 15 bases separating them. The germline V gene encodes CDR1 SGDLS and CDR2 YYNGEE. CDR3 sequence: CASSVVRGVPTEAFF. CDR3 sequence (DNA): TGTGCCAGCAGCGTGGTCCGGGGGGTCCCCACTGAAGCTTTCTTT.

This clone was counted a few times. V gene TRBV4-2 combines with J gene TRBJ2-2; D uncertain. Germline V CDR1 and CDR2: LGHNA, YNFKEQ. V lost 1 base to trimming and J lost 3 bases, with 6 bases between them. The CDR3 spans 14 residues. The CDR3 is CASSQGMDTGELFF. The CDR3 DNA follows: TGTGCCAGCAGCCAAGGGATGGACACCGGGGAGCTGTTTTTT.

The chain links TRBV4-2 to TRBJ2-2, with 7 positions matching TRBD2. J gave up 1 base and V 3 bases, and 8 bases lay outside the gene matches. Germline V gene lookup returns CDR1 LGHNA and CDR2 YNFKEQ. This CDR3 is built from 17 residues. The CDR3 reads CASSQGVASGNTGELFF. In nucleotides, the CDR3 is TGTGCCAGCAGCCAGGGGGTCGCTAGCGGGAACACCGGGGAGCTGTTTTTT.

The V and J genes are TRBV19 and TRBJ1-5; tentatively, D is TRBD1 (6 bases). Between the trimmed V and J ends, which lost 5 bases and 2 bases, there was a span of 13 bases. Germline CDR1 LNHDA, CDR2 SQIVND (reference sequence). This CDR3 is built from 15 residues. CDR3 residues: CASSWLQGGNQPQHF. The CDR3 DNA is TGTGCCAGTAGTTGGCTACAGGGCGGCAATCAGCCCCAGCATTTT.

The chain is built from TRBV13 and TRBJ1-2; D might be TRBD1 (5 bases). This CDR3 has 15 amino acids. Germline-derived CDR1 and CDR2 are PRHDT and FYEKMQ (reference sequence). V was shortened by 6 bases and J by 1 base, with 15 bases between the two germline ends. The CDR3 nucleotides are TGTGCCAGCAGTAAGGGACGGTCAAGTAACTATGGCTACACCTTC. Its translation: CASSKGRSSNYGYTF.

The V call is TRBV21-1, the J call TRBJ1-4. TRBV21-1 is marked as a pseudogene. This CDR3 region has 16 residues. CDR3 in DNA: TGTGCCAGCAGCCAAAAGCGGGACCCAGACGGGGAAAAACTGTTTTTT. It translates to CASSQKRDPDGEKLFF.

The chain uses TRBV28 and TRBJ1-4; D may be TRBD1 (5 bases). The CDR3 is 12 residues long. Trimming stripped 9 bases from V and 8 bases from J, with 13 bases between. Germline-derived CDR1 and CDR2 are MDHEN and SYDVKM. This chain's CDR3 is CASRRGGEKLFF. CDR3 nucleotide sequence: TGTGCCAGTCGTAGGGGCGGCGAAAAACTGTTTTTT. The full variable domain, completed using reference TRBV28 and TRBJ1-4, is DVKVTQSSRYLVKRTGEKVFLECVQDMDHENMFWYRQDPGLGLRLIYFSYDVKMKEKGDIPEGYSVSREKKERFSLILESASTNQTSMYLCASRRGGEKLFFGSGTQLSVL.